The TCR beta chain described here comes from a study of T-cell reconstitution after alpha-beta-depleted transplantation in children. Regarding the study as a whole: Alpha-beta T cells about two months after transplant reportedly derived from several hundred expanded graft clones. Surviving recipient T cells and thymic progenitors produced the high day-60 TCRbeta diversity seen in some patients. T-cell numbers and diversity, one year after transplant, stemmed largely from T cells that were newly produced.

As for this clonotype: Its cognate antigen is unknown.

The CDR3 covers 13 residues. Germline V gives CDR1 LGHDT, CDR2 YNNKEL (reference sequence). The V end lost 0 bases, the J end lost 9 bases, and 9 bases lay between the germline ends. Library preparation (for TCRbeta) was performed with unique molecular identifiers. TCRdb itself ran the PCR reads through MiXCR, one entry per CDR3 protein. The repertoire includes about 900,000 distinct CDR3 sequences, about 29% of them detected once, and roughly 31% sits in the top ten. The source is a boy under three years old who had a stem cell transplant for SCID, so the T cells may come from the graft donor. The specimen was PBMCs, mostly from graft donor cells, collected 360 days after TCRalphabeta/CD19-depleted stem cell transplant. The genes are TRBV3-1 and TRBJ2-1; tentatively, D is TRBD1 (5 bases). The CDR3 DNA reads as TGTGCCAGCAGCCAAGAGAGTCAGGGTGAGCAGTTCTTC. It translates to CASSQESQGEQFF.